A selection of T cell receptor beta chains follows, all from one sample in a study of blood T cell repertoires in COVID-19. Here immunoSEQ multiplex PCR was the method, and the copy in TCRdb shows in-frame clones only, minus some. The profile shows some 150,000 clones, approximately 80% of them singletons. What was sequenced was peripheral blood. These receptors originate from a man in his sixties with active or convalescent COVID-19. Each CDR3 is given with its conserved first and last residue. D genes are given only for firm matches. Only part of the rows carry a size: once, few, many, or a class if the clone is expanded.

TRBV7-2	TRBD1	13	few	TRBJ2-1	TGTGCCAGCAGCCGGGACAGGTTCTTGGTGCAGTTCTTC	CASSRDRFLVQFF
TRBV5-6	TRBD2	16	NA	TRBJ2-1	TGTGCCAGCAGCCTGGTAGCGGGAGGAGGTGGGAATGAGCAGTTCTTC	CASSLVAGGGGNEQFF
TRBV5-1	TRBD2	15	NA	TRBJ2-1	TGCGCCAGCAGCGGGAGGACTAGTGATAGGAATGAGCAGTTCTTC	CASSGRTSDRNEQFF
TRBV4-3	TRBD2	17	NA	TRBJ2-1	TGCGCCAGCAGCCCCAGAGGAGGACTAGCGGGAGGACGTGAGCAGTTCTTC	CASSPRGGLAGGREQFF
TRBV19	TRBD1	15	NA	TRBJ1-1	TGTGCCAGTAGGTTTCGACAGGGAAAAGGAACTGAAGCTTTCTTT	CASRFRQGKGTEAFF
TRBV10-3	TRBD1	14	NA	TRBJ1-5	TGTGCCATCAGTGAAGGACAGGACCATCAGCCCCAGCATTTT	CAISEGQDHQPQHF
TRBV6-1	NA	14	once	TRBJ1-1	TGTGCCAGCAGTGAAAGGGTAGGAGGGGCTGAAGCTTTCTTT	CASSERVGGAEAFF
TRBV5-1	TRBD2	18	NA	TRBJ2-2	TGCGCCAGCAGCTTCGCCGCCGGCCTAGCGGGGAACACCGGGGAGCTGTTTTTT	CASSFAAGLAGNTGELFF
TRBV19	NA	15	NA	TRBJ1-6	TGTGCCAGTAGTCCCCGGGACTCAAGAAATTCACCCCTCCACTTT	CASSPRDSRNSPLHF
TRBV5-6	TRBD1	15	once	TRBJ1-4	TGTGCCAGCAGCAGAACCGGGACAGGGCTTGAAAAACTGTTTTTT	CASSRTGTGLEKLFF
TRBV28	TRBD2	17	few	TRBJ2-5	TGTGCCAGCAGTCCGTGGACTAGCGGGAGTCAGGGAGAGACCCAGTACTTC	CASSPWTSGSQGETQYF
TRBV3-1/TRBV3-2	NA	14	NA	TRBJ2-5	TGTGCCAGCAGTCCCGACAGTAGGGGAGAGACCCAGTACTTC	CASSPDSRGETQYF
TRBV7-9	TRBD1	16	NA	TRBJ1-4	TGTGCCAGCAGCTTGGGGACAGCCGAACTAGGGGTCAAACTGTTTTTT	CASSLGTAELGVKLFF
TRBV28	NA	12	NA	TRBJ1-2	TGTGCCAGCAGTTTAACGCCGGGTGGCTACACCTTC	CASSLTPGGYTF
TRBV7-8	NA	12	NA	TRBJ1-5	TGTGCCAGCAGCTGGGGGGACCAGCCCCAGCATTTT	CASSWGDQPQHF
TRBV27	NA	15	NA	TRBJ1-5	TGTGCCAGCAGCCTATGGGGGGGTTCGAGCCAGCCCCAGCATTTT	CASSLWGGSSQPQHF
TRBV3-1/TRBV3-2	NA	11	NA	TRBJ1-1	TGTGCCAGCAGCCAAGATTCGGGAGCTTTCTTT	CASSQDSGAFF
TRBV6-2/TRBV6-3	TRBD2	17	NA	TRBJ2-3	TGTGCCAGCAGTTTACTAGGACTAGCTTATTCCACAGATACGCAGTATTTT	CASSLLGLAYSTDTQYF
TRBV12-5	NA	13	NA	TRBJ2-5	TGTGCTAGTGGTTTGGGGAGAGGGGAGACCCAGTACTTC	CASGLGRGETQYF
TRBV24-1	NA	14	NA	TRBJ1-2	TGTGCCACCAGTGAAACCCGGGACTCGGCAGGCTACACCTTC	CATSETRDSAGYTF
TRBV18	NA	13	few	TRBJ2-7	TGTGCCAGCTCACGCGCCCTGGTCTACGAGCAGTACTTC	CASSRALVYEQYF
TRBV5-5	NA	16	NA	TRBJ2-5	TGTGCCAGCAGCCGCGGAGGCCTAGCAGCCCAAGAGACCCAGTACTTC	CASSRGGLAAQETQYF
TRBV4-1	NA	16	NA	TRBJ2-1	TGCGCCAGCAGCCCAACTCCAGGGGCCGACCTCGGTGAGCAGTTCTTC	CASSPTPGADLGEQFF
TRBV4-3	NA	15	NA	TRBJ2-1	TGCGCCAGCAGCCACCAGACGGGATCCTACAATGAGCAGTTCTTC	CASSHQTGSYNEQFF
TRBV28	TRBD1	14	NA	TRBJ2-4	TGTGCCAGCAGTTTCCCCGGACAGGGGGGAATTCAGTACTTC	CASSFPGQGGIQYF
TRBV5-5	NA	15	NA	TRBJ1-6	TGTGCCAGCAGCTTGGAGAGTATTGAGAATTCACCCCTCCACTTT	CASSLESIENSPLHF
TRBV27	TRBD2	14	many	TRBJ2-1	TGTGCCAGCAGTTCCCCAGCGGGAGACAATGAGCAGTTCTTC	CASSSPAGDNEQFF
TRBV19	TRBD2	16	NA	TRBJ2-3	TGTGCCAGTAGAATCGACCGGACTAGCAGCACAGATACGCAGTATTTT	CASRIDRTSSTDTQYF
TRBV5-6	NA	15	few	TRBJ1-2	TGTGCCAGCAGCTTGGACACCGGGACATTCTTTGGCTACACCTTC	CASSLDTGTFFGYTF
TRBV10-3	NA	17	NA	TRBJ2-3	TGTGCCATCGGGCTTACGACAGGAGAAATGGGAACAGATACGCAGTATTTT	CAIGLTTGEMGTDTQYF
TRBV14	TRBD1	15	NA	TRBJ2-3	TGTGCCAGCAGCCAGACAGGGGGAGGAGCAGATACGCAGTATTTT	CASSQTGGGADTQYF
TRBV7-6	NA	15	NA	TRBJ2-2	TGTGCCAGCAGCTTACAGGGTATTGACGCCGGGGAGCTGTTTTTT	CASSLQGIDAGELFF
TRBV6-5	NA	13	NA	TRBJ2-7	TGTGCCAGCAGGGACAGCTACTTCGACGAGCAGTACTTC	CASRDSYFDEQYF
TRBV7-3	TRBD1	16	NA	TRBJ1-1	TGTGCCAGCAGCTCAGGGGACAGGGGCATGAACACTGAAGCTTTCTTT	CASSSGDRGMNTEAFF
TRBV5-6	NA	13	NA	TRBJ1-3	TGTGCCAGCAGCCCGGGAGCTGGAAACACCATATATTTT	CASSPGAGNTIYF
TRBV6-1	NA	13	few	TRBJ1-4	TGTGCCAGCAGTGAGTACAGTGGTGAAAAACTGTTTTTT	CASSEYSGEKLFF
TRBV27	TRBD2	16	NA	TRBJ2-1	TGTGCCAGCAGAGTCTCCGGGACTAGCGGGAGGAATGAGCAGTTCTTC	CASRVSGTSGRNEQFF
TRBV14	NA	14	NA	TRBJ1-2	TGTGCCAGCAGCCAAGGGTGGCAGAACTATGGCTACACCTTC	CASSQGWQNYGYTF
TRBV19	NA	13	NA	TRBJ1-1	TGTGCCAGTAAGCGGGGCGCGGAGACTGAAGCTTTCTTT	CASKRGAETEAFF
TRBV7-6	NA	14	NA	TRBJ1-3	TGTGCCTCGAGGCAGTCAAACTCTGGAAACACCATATATTTT	CASRQSNSGNTIYF
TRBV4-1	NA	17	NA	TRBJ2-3	TGCGCCAGCAGCCAGCGAAGGGGCCTCGGGTGGGCAGATACGCAGTATTTT	CASSQRRGLGWADTQYF
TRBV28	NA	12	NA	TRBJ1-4	TGTGCCAGCAGGGGCCCTAATGAAAAACTGTTTTTT	CASRGPNEKLFF
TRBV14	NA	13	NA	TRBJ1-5	TGTGCCAGCAGCCCCGGTGGGCATCAGCCCCAGCATTTT	CASSPGGHQPQHF
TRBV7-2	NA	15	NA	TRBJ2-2	TGTGCCAGCAGCTTAGCTTGGGGGGTTGCCGGGGAGCTGTTTTTT	CASSLAWGVAGELFF
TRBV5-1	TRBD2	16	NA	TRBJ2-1	TGCGCCAGCAGCTCTGGAGCGGGAGCCGCTTACAATGAGCAGTTCTTC	CASSSGAGAAYNEQFF
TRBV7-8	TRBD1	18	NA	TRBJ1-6	TGTGCCAGCAGCTTAGGCGGTCGGACAGGGGGATATCATTCACCCCTCCACTTT	CASSLGGRTGGYHSPLHF
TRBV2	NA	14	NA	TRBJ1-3	TGTGCCAGCAGACGAGAAGTCTCTGGAAACACCATATATTTT	CASRREVSGNTIYF
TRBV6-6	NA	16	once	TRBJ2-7	TGTGCCAGCAGTTACTCCCCGTCGGAGAGCTCCTACGAGCAGTACTTC	CASSYSPSESSYEQYF
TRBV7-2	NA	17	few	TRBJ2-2	TGTGCCAGCAGCTTAGGAGGAGTCCAAGGACTTGGCGGGGAGCTGTTTTTT	CASSLGGVQGLGGELFF
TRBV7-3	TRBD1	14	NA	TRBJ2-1	TGTGCCAGCAGCTTAGGCGACAGGGCGGAAGGGCAGTTCTTC	CASSLGDRAEGQFF
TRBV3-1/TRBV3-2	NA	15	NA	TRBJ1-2	TGTGCCAGCAGCTCACGTGGTAGGGGTACTTATGGCTACACCTTC	CASSSRGRGTYGYTF
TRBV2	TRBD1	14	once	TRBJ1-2	TGTGCCAGCAGAGAATACAGGGGTGGGTATGGCTACACCTTC	CASREYRGGYGYTF
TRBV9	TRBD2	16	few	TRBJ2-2	TGTGCCAGCAGCGTAGTGGGAGGGAATCCCACCGGGGAGCTGTTTTTT	CASSVVGGNPTGELFF
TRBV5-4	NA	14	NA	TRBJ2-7	TGTGCCAGCAGCTTGGCGGGGGGCGGCTACGAGCAGTACTTC	CASSLAGGGYEQYF
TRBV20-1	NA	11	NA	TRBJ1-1	TGCAGTCCCCCTACAGTTGGAGAAGCTTTCTTT	CSPPTVGEAFF
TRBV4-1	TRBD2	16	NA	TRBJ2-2	TGCGCCAGCAGCTATTCGACTAGCGGGAGGTCCGGGGAGCTGTTTTTT	CASSYSTSGRSGELFF
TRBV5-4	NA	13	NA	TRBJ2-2	TGTGCCAGCAGCGGGACTCTCACCGGGGAGCTGTTTTTT	CASSGTLTGELFF